Given below is one T cell receptor (beta chain) in context. This sample was taken from a study of blood T cell repertoires in COVID-19. Measured with immunoSEQ multiplex PCR; TCRdb has only the in-frame clones, and not every one. The sample includes roughly 400,000 clones, about 90% of them seen just once. The sequence was collected from a woman aged 55-69 years with COVID-19, enrolled during active disease. Sequenced sample: peripheral blood.

The CDR3 nucleotides read TGTGCCAGCAGCCCCAAGAGGAGCGGGGCCCAAGAGACCCAGTACTTC. It specifies CASSPKRSGAQETQYF. The chain has TRBV7-2 and TRBJ2-5; 7 bases map to TRBD2. The CDR3 spans 16 residues. Trimming at V came to 5 bases and at J to 1 base, leaving 10 bases not matched to a gene. Germline CDR1 is SGHTA and CDR2 is FQGNSA.